This T cell receptor beta chain was retrieved from a study of blood T cell repertoires in COVID-19. Sequenced by immunoSEQ multiplex PCR; TCRdb stores in-frame clones only, minus some. The sample lists approximately 89,000 clones, roughly 78% occurring once. CDR1 is SEHNR and CDR2 is FQNEAQ in the germline V gene (reference sequence). The CDR3 length is 14 residues. The ends were cut back, 6 bases at V and 3 bases at J, with 12 bases in the middle. The receptor comes from a woman of 80 years or more with acute or convalescent COVID-19. The chain is built from TRBV7-9 and TRBJ1-5; D perhaps matches TRBD1 (5 bases). The sample comprised peripheral blood. The CDR3, as DNA: TGTGCCAGCAGTCGTGGGGGGGTCAATCAGCCCCAGCATTTT. Translating gives CASSRGGVNQPQHF.